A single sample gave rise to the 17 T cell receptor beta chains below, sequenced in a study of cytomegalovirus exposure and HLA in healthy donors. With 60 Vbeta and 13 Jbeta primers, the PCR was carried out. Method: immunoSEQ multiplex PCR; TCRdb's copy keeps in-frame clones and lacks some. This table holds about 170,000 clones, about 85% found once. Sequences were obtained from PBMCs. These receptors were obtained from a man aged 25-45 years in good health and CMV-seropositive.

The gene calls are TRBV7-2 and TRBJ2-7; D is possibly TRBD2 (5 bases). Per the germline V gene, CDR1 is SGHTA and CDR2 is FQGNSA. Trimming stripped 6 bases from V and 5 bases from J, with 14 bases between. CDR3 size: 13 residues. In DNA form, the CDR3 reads TGTGCCAGCAGTCGACCTACTAGTGACGAGCAGTACTTC. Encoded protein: CASSRPTSDEQYF.

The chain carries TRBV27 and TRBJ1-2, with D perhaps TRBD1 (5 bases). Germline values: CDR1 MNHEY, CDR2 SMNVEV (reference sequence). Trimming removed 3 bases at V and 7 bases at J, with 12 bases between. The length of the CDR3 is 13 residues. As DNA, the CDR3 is TGTGCCAGCAGTTTTTCAGGGCAATCTGGCTACACCTTC. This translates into CASSFSGQSGYTF.

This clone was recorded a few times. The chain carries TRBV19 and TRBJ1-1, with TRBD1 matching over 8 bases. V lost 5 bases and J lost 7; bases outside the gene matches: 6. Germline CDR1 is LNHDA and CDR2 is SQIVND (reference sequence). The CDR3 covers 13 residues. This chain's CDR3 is CASSPGQGDEAFF. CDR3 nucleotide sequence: TGTGCCAGTAGTCCTGGACAGGGTGATGAAGCTTTCTTT.

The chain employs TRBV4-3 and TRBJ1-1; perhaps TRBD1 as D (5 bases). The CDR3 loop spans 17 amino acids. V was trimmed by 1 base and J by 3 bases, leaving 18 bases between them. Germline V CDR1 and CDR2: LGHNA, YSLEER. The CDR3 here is CASSQVRVQWGDTEAFF. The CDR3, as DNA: TGCGCCAGCAGCCAAGTCAGGGTTCAATGGGGCGACACTGAAGCTTTCTTT.

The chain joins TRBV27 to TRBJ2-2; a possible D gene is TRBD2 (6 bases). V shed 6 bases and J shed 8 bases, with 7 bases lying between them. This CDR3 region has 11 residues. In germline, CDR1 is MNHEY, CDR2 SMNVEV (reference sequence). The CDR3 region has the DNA TGTGCCAGCAGCCGGGGGGGGGAGCTGTTTTTT. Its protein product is CASSRGGELFF.

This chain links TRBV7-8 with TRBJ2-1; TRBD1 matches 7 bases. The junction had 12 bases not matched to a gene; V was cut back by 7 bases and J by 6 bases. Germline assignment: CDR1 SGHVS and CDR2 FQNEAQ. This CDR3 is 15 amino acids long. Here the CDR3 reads CASTPRQGITNEQFF. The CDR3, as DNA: TGTGCCAGCACCCCCCGACAGGGTATTACCAATGAGCAGTTCTTC.

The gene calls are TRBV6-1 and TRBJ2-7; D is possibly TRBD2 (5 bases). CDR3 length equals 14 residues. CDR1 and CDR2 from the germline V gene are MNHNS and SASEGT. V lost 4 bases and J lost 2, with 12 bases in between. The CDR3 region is CASSGRLTPYEQYV. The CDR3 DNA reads TGTGCCAGCAGTGGGAGACTAACTCCCTACGAGCAGTACGTC.

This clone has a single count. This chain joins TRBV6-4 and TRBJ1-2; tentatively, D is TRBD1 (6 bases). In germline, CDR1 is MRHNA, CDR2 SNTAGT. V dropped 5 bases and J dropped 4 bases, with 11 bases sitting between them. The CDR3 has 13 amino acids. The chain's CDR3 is CASSQQGGYGYTF. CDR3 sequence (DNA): TGTGCCAGCAGTCAACAGGGTGGCTATGGCTACACCTTC.

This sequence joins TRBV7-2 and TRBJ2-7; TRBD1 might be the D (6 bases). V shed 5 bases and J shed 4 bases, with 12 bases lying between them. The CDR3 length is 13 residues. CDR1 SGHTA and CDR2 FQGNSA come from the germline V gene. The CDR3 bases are TGTGCCAGCAGCCCCGGACAGAGGTACGAGCAGTACTTC. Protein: CASSPGQRYEQYF. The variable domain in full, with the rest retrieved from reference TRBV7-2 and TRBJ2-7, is GAGVSQSPSNKVTEKGKDVELRCDPISGHTALYWYRQSLGQGLEFLIYFQGNSAPDKSGLPSDRFSAERTGGSVSTLTIQRTQQEDSAVYLCASSPGQRYEQYFGPGTRLTVT.

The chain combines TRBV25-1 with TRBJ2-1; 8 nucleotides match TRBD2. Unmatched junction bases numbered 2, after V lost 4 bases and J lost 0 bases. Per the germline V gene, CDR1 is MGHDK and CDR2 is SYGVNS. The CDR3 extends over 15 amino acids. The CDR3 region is CASSVLAVSYNEQFF. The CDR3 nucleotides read TGTGCCAGCAGTGTACTAGCGGTCTCCTACAATGAGCAGTTCTTC.

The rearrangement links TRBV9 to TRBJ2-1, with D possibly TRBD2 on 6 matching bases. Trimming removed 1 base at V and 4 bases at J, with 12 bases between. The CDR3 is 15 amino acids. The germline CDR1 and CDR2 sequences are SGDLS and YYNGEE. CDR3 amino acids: CASSVRGGQYNEQFF. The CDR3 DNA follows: TGTGCCAGCAGCGTAAGGGGAGGTCAGTACAATGAGCAGTTCTTC.

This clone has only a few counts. Here the CDR3 DNA reads TGTGCCAGCAGCTTAGGGACAGGGTTCATGAACACTGAAGCTTTCTTT. Translation gives CASSLGTGFMNTEAFF. The rearrangement uses TRBV4-2 and TRBJ1-1, with 9 bases fitting TRBD1. The CDR3 contains 16 residues. Looked up from germline, CDR1 is LGHNA and CDR2 is YNFKEQ. V lost 5 bases and J lost 0; bases outside the gene matches: 7.

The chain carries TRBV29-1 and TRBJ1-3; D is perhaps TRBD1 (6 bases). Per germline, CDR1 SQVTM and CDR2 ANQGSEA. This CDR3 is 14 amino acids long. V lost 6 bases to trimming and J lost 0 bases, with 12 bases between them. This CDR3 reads CSVGEDSSGNTIYF. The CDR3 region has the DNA TGCAGCGTCGGTGAGGACAGCTCTGGAAACACCATATATTTT.

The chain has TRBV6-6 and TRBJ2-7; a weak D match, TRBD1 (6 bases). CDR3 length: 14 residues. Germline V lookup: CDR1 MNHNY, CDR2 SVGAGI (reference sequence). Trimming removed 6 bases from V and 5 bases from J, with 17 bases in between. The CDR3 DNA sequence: TGTGCCAGCAGCCCCGGACGCAGGGGACACGAGCAGTACTTC. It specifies CASSPGRRGHEQYF.

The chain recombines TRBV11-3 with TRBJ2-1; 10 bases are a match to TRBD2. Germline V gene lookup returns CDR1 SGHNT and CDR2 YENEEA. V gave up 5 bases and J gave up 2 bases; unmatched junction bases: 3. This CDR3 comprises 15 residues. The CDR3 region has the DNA TGTGCCAGCAGCGGACTAGCGGCTCCCTACAATGAGCAGTTCTTC. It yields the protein CASSGLAAPYNEQFF.

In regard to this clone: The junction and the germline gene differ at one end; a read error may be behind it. The CDR3 sequence is CSSSLDEELFF. The CDR3 region has the DNA TGTTCCAGCAGCTTAGACGAGGAACTGTTTTTT. The chain joins TRBV7-9 to TRBJ1-4, with D uncertain. The CDR3 is 11 residues long. Germline lookup yields CDR1 SEHNR and CDR2 FQNEAQ (reference sequence).

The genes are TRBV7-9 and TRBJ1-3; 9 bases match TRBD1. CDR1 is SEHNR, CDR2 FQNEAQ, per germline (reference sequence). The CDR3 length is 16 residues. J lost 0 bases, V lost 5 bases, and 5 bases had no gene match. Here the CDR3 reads CASSEAGQGSGNTIYF. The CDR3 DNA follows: TGTGCCAGCAGCGAAGCGGGACAGGGCTCTGGAAACACCATATATTTT.